This T cell receptor beta chain is from a study of cytomegalovirus exposure and HLA in healthy donors. Whole-study findings and limits: In a later analysis, productive TCRs from donors in an Asian-associated ancestry cluster reportedly carried fewer N-insertions than the cohort mean.

The PCR made use of 60 Vbeta and 13 Jbeta primers. TCRdb keeps only in-frame clones here, not all; method: immunoSEQ multiplex PCR. In the table there are 80,000 to 95,000 clones, roughly 79% of which are singletons. Points on this clone: Antigen unknown.

The CDR3 loop spans 16 amino acids. The V segment lost 8 bases and the J segment 5 bases; nucleotides outside the gene matches: 9. Per the germline V gene, CDR1 is LGHNA and CDR2 is YNFKEQ. V usage is TRBV4-2 and J usage is TRBJ2-2, with TRBD2 matching 12 bases. This receptor was taken from a woman in her thirties in good health and CMV-seronegative. Sequenced: PBMCs. CDR3 nucleotides: TGTGCCAGCGGTAAGCCCGGACTAGCGGGGACCGGGGAGCTGTTTTTT. Translating gives CASGKPGLAGTGELFF.